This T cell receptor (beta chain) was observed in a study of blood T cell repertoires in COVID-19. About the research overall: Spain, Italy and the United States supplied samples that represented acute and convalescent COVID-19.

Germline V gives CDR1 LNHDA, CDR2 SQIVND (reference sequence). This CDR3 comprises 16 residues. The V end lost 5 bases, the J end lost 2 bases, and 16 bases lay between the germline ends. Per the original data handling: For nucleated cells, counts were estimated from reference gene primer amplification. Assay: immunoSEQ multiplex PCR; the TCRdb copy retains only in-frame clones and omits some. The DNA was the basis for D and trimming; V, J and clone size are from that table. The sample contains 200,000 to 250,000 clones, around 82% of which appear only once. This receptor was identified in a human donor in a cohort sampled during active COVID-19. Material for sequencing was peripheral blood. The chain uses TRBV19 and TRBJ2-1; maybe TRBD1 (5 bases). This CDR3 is CASSPTHRPPYNEQFF. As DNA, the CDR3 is TGTGCCAGTAGTCCGACCCACAGGCCTCCCTACAATGAGCAGTTCTTC.